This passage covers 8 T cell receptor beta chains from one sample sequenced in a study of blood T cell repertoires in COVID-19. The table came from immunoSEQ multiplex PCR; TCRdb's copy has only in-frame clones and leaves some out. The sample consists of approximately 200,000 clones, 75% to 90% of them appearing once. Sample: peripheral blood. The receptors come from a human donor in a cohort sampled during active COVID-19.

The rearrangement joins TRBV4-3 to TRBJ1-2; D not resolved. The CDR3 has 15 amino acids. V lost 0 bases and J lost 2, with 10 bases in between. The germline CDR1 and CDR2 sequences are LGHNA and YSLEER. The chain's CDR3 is CASSQEYTTNYGYTF. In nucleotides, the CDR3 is TGCGCCAGCAGCCAAGAATACACGACAAACTATGGCTACACCTTC.

This CDR3 reads CASSLWGHTEAFF. In DNA form, the CDR3 reads TGTGCCAGCAGCTTATGGGGGCACACTGAAGCTTTCTTT. The chain has TRBV7-3 and TRBJ1-1; TRBD1 might be the D (6 bases). V lost 2 bases to trimming and J lost 3 bases, with 7 bases between them. There are 13 residues in the CDR3. CDR1 and CDR2 from the germline V gene are SGHTA and FQGTGA.

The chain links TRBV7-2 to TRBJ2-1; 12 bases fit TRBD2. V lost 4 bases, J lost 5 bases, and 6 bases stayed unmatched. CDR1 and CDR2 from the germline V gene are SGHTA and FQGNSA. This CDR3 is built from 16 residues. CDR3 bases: TGTGCCAGCAGCTCCTCTAGCGGGAGGGCCAACAATGAGCAGTTCTTC. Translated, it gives CASSSSSGRANNEQFF.

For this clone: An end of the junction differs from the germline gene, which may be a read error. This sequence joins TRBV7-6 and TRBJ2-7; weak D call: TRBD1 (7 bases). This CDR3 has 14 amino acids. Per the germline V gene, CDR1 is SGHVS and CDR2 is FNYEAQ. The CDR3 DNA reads TGTGCCAGCAGCCTAGCGCAGGGGGACTACGAGCAGTACTTC. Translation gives CASSLAQGDYEQYF.

DNA of the CDR3: TGTGCCAGCAGTTTCCCCGGGACTAGCGGGAGAGATGAGCAGTTCTTC. Translated: CASSFPGTSGRDEQFF. V is TRBV6-2 or TRBV6-3 and J is TRBJ2-1; 14 positions agree with TRBD2. V shed 4 bases, J shed 8 bases, and the junction held 7 bases outside the gene matches. The CDR3 is 16 amino acids. The germline CDR1 and CDR2 sequences are MNHEY and SVGEGT.

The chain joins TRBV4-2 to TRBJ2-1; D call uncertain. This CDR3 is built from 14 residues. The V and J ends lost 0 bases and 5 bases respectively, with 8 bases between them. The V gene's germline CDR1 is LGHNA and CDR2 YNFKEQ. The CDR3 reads CASSQETVNNEQFF. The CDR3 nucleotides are TGTGCCAGCAGCCAAGAAACAGTTAACAATGAGCAGTTCTTC.

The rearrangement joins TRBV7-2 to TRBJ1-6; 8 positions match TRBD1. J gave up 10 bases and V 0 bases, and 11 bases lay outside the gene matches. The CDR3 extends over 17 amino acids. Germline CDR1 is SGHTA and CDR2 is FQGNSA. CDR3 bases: TGTGCCAGCAGCTTAGCGCTCCCAGGGGGCGGGAAATCACCCCTCCACTTT. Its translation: CASSLALPGGGKSPLHF. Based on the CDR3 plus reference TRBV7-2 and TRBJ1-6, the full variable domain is GAGVSQSPSNKVTEKGKDVELRCDPISGHTALYWYRQSLGQGLEFLIYFQGNSAPDKSGLPSDRFSAERTGGSVSTLTIQRTQQEDSAVYLCASSLALPGGGKSPLHFGNGTRLTVT.

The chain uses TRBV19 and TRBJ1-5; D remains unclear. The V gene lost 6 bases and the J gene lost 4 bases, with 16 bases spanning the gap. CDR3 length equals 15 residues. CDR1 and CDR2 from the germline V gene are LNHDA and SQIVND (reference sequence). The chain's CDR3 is CASSSAGFENQPQHF. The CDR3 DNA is TGTGCCAGTAGCTCTGCGGGGTTCGAGAATCAGCCCCAGCATTTT.